This TCR beta chain was captured by sequencing in a study of T cell repertoires in cytomegalovirus infection. Study-level information: In public TCR beta signatures, there were indications of both CMV infection and matching HLA type.

TCRdb itself ran the reads through MiXCR, one entry per CDR3 protein. The table shows under 850,000 distinct CDR3 sequences, with 35% occurring only once. The table lists this clonotype with a count of one. This CDR3 is 13 amino acids long. V gave up 5 bases and J gave up 9 bases; unmatched junction bases: 7. Germline loops: CDR1 LNHDA, CDR2 SQIVND (reference sequence). The rearrangement links TRBV19 to TRBJ2-1, with 7 positions matching TRBD2. The sequence came from a human donor in good health (CMV status not recorded). Some clones in this sample may be carry-over from other donors' samples. The source material was PBMCs. The CDR3 bases are TGTGCCAGTAGTCCCGGACTAGTCAGTGAGCAGTTCTTC. Translated: CASSPGLVSEQFF.